These 13 T cell receptor beta chains share one sample of origin, sequenced in a study of cytomegalovirus exposure and HLA in healthy donors. The PCR ran on 60 Vbeta and 13 Jbeta primers. This table comes from immunoSEQ multiplex PCR, and its TCRdb copy is limited to in-frame clones, with some not included. The table records around 150,000 clones, 55% to 80% of them present only once. Sequenced: PBMCs. The receptors shown here come from a woman in her thirties or forties in good health and CMV-seronegative.

V usage is TRBV29-1 and J usage is TRBJ2-3; 8 bases are shared with TRBD1. The CDR3 has 15 amino acids. The V segment lost 0 bases and the J segment 2 bases; nucleotides outside the gene matches: 4. Germline assignment: CDR1 SQVTM and CDR2 ANQGSEA. This CDR3 is CSVEDRDRNTDTQYF. In DNA form, the CDR3 reads TGCAGCGTTGAAGATCGGGACAGGAACACAGATACGCAGTATTTT.

Only one count was recorded for this clone. The chain recombines TRBV29-1 with TRBJ1-1; 9 bases fit TRBD1. The CDR3 is 13 residues long. The V segment lost 7 bases and the J segment 0 bases; nucleotides outside the gene matches: 3. The germline gives CDR1 SQVTM, CDR2 ANQGSEA. CDR3 sequence reads: CSAGTGMNTEAFF. The CDR3 DNA reads TGCAGCGCTGGGACAGGGATGAACACTGAAGCTTTCTTT.

The V call is TRBV16, the J call TRBJ1-1; a weak D match, TRBD1 (5 bases). The V end lost 4 bases, the J end lost 8 bases, and 14 bases lay between the germline ends. Germline assignment: CDR1 KGHSY and CDR2 FQNENV. The CDR3 covers 13 residues. The CDR3 sequence is CASSRYTRQEAFF. In DNA form, the CDR3 reads TGTGCCAGCAGCCGCTACACTCGACAGGAAGCTTTCTTT.

CDR3 residues: CAWSVGTVYGYTF. DNA of the CDR3: TGTGCCTGGAGTGTCGGGACAGTCTATGGCTACACCTTC. The rearrangement links TRBV30 to TRBJ1-2; 7 positions match TRBD1. Germline V lookup: CDR1 GTSNPN, CDR2 SVGIG (reference sequence). The CDR3 is 13 amino acids. V dropped 0 bases and J dropped 4; count of bases not matched to a gene: 2. Complete variable domain (other parts from reference TRBV30 and TRBJ1-2): SQTIHQWPATLVQPVGSPLSLECTVEGTSNPNLYWYRQAAGRGLQLLFYSVGIGQISSEVPQNLSASRPQDRQFILSSKKLLLSDSGFYLCAWSVGTVYGYTFGSGTRLTVV.

This chain connects TRBV2 to TRBJ1-1; no reliable D call. V lost 3 bases to trimming and J lost 1 base, with 6 bases between them. Germline CDR1 is SNHLY and CDR2 is FYNNEI. The CDR3 is 13 residues long. CDR3 in DNA: TGTGCCAGCAGTGAGGGCACGAACACTGAAGCTTTCTTT. This gives the protein CASSEGTNTEAFF.

The chain joins TRBV7-9 to TRBJ2-7, with no clear D. V was cut by 5 bases and J by 4 bases, with 12 bases left in between. This CDR3 has 13 residues. The germline V gene has CDR1 SEHNR and CDR2 FQNEAQ (reference sequence). The CDR3 region has the DNA TGTGCCAGCAGCCCCCGGGTAGCTTACGAGCAGTACTTC. It encodes CASSPRVAYEQYF.

The rearrangement uses TRBV19 and TRBJ1-2; D call uncertain. The CDR3 is made up of 16 amino acids. The germline gives CDR1 LNHDA, CDR2 SQIVND (reference sequence). V lost 4 bases and J 0 bases, leaving 15 bases between the germline ends. The CDR3 loop reads CASSTGYGEANYGYTF. The DNA for the CDR3 is TGTGCCAGTAGTACCGGTTATGGTGAAGCTAACTATGGCTACACCTTC.

The chain is built from TRBV5-1 and TRBJ2-4; 7 nucleotides line up with TRBD1. V dropped 0 bases and J dropped 0; count of bases not matched to a gene: 3. CDR3 length: 16 residues. Germline V CDR1 and CDR2: SGHRS, YFSETQ. CDR3 DNA: TGCGCCAGCAGCTTGGGGACAGGACTAGCCAAAAACATTCAGTACTTC. It yields the protein CASSLGTGLAKNIQYF.

This clone has more than one count but fewer than ten. J is TRBJ1-3 and V is TRBV9, with D perhaps TRBD1 (5 bases). Trimming took 0 bases from V and 4 from J, leaving 11 bases between them. The CDR3 is made up of 15 amino acids. Per the germline V gene, CDR1 is SGDLS and CDR2 is YYNGEE. This CDR3 reads CASSVEGLEGNTIYF. DNA for the CDR3: TGTGCCAGCAGCGTAGAGGGGTTAGAAGGAAACACCATATATTTT.

This sequence joins TRBV7-2 and TRBJ2-1; D may be TRBD2 (6 bases). Trimming stripped 7 bases from V and 10 bases from J, with 17 bases between. The germline V gene encodes CDR1 SGHTA and CDR2 FQGNSA. The length of the CDR3 is 13 residues. The DNA of the CDR3 is TGTGCCAGCACCTTCACCATTGGGGGGGAGCAGTTCTTC. Translating it yields CASTFTIGGEQFF.

The CDR3 is CASSLLGQGAKDTQYF. CDR3 bases: TGTGCCAGCAGCTTGCTGGGACAGGGGGCGAAAGATACGCAGTATTTT. This chain links TRBV5-6 with TRBJ2-3; 12 nucleotides agree with TRBD1. With 1 base clipped from V and 5 bases from J, the junction kept 5 bases outside the gene matches. The germline V gene has CDR1 SGHDT and CDR2 YYEEEE. The CDR3 runs to 16 residues.

The chain is built from TRBV2 and TRBJ2-1; 10 bases agree with TRBD2. This CDR3 region has 18 residues. V gave up 5 bases and J gave up 5 bases; unmatched junction bases: 15. CDR1 is SNHLY and CDR2 is FYNNEI in the germline V gene. CDR3 protein: CASSPLRKRGGLNNEQFF. In nucleotides, the CDR3 is TGTGCCAGCAGTCCTCTTCGTAAGCGGGGGGGCCTTAACAATGAGCAGTTCTTC.

This chain connects TRBV30 to TRBJ1-1; D is possibly TRBD1 (6 bases). Germline loops: CDR1 GTSNPN, CDR2 SVGIG (reference sequence). Trimming took 2 bases from V and 8 from J, leaving 9 bases between them. The CDR3 is made up of 11 amino acids. DNA of the CDR3: TGTGCCTGGAGTCCCGGGACAGAAGCTTTCTTT. Translated: CAWSPGTEAFF.